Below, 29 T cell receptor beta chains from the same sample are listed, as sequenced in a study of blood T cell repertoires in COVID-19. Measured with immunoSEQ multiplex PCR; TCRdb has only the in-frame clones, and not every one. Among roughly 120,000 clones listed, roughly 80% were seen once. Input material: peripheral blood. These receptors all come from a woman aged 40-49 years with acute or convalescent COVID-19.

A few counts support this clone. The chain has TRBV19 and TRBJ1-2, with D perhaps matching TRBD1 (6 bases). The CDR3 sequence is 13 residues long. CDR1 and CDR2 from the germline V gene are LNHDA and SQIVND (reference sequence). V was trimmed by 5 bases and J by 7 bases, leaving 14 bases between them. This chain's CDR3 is CASSQGKIGGYTF. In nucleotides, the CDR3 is TGTGCCAGTAGTCAGGGGAAAATAGGTGGCTACACCTTC.

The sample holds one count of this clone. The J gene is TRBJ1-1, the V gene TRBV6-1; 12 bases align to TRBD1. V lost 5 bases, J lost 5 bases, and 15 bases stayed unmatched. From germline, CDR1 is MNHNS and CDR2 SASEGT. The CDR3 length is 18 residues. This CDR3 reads CASSKDLRDRGRATEAFF. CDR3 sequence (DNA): TGTGCCAGCAGTAAAGATTTACGGGACAGGGGGCGCGCAACTGAAGCTTTCTTT.

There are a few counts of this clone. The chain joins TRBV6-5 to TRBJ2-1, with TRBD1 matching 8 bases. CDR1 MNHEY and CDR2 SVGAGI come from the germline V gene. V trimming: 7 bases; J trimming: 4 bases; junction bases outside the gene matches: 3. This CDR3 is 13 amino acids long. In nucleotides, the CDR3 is TGTGCCAGCACTCGACAGGGGTACAATGAGCAGTTCTTC. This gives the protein CASTRQGYNEQFF.

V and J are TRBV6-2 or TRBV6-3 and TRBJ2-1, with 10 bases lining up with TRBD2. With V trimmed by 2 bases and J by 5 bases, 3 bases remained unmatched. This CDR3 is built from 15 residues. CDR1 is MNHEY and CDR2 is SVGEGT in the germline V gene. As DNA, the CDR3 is TGTGCCAGCAGTTACGGACTAGCGGTCCACAATGAGCAGTTCTTC. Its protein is CASSYGLAVHNEQFF.

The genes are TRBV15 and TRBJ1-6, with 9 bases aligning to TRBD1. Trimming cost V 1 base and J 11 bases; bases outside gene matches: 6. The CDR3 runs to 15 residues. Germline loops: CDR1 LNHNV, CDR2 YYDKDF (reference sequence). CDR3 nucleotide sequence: TGTGCCACCAGCAGAGCGGACAGGGGATTTGCACCCCTCCACTTT. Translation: CATSRADRGFAPLHF.

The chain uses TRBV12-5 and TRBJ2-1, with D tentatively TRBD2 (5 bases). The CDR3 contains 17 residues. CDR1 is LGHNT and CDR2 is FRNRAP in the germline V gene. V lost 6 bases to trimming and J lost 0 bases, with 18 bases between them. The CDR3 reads CASGQTADWSSYNEQFF. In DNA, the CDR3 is TGTGCTAGTGGACAAACCGCGGACTGGAGCTCCTACAATGAGCAGTTCTTC.

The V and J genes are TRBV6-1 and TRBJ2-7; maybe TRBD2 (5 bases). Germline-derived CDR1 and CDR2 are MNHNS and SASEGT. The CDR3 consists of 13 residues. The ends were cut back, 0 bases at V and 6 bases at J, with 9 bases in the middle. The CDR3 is CASSEANGLEQYF. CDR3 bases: TGTGCCAGCAGTGAAGCGAACGGACTCGAGCAGTACTTC.

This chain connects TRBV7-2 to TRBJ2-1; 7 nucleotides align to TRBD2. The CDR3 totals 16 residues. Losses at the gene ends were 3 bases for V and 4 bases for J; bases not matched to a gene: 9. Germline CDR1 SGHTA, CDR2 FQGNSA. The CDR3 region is CASSFMTSPTYNEQFF. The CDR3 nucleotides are TGTGCCAGCAGCTTCATGACTAGCCCTACGTACAATGAGCAGTTCTTC.

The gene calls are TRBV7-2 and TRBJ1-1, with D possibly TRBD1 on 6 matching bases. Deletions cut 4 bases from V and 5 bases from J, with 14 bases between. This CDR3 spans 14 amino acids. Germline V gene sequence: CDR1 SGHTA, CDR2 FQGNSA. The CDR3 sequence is CASSSEQGGTEAFF. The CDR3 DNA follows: TGTGCCAGCAGCTCTGAACAGGGTGGGACTGAAGCTTTCTTT. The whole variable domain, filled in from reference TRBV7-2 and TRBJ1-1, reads GAGVSQSPSNKVTEKGKDVELRCDPISGHTALYWYRQSLGQGLEFLIYFQGNSAPDKSGLPSDRFSAERTGGSVSTLTIQRTQQEDSAVYLCASSSEQGGTEAFFGQGTRLTVV.

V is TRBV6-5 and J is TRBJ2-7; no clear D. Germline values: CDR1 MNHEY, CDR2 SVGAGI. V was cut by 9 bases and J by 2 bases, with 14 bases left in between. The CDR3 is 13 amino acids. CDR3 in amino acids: CASSLGSAYEQYF. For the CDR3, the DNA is TGTGCCAGTTCCCTTGGCAGTGCCTACGAGCAGTACTTC.

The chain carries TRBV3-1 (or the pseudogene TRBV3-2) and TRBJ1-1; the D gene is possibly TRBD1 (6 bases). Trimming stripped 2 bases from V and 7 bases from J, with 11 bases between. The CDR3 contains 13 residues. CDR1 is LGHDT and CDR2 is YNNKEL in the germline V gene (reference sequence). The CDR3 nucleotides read TGTGCCAGCAGCCAACGGACAGCTGGTGAAGCTTTCTTT. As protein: CASSQRTAGEAFF.

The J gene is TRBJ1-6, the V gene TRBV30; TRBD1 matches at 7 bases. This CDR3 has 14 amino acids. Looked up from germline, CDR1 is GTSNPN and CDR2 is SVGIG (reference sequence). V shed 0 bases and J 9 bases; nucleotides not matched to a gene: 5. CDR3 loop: CAWSVGTVSSPLHF. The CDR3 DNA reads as TGTGCCTGGAGTGTCGGGACAGTTAGTTCACCCCTCCACTTT.

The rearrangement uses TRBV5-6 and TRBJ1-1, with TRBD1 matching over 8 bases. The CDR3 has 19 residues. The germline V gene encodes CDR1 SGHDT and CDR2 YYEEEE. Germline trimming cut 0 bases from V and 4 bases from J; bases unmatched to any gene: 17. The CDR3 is CASSLGLILPGGYGTEAFF. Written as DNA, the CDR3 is TGTGCCAGCAGCTTGGGGTTAATCTTGCCAGGGGGCTATGGCACTGAAGCTTTCTTT.

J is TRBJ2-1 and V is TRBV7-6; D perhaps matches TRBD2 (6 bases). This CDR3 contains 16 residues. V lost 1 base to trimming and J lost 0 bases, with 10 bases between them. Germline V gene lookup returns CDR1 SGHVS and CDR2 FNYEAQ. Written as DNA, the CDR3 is TGTGCCAGCAGCTTAGTCGGGGGTAGCTCCTACAATGAGCAGTTCTTC. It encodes CASSLVGGSSYNEQFF. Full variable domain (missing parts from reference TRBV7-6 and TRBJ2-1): GAGVSQSPRYKVTKRGQDVALRCDPISGHVSLYWYRQALGQGPEFLTYFNYEAQQDKSGLPNDRFSAERPEGSISTLTIQRTEQRDSAMYRCASSLVGGSSYNEQFFGPGTRLTVL.

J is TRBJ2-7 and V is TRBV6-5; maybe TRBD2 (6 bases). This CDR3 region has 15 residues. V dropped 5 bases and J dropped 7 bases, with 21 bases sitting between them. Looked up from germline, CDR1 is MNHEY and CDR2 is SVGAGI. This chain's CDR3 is CASSRRSTSLGEQYF. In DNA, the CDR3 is TGTGCCAGCAGTCGGCGAAGCACTAGCCTGGGGGAGCAGTACTTC.

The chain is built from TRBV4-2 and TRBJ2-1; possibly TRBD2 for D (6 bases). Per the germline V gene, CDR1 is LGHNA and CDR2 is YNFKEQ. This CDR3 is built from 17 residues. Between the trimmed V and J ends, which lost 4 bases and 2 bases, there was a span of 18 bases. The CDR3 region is CASSLSTGDPAYNEQFF. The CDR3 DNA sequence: TGTGCCAGCAGCCTTTCTACGGGGGACCCGGCCTACAATGAGCAGTTCTTC.

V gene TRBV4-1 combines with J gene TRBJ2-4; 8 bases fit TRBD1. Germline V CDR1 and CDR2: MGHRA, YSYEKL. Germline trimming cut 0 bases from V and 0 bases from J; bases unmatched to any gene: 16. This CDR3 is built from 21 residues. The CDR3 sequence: CASSQEGVGAGGILAKNIQYF. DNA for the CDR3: TGCGCCAGCAGCCAAGAAGGAGTAGGGGCAGGGGGCATCCTAGCCAAAAACATTCAGTACTTC.

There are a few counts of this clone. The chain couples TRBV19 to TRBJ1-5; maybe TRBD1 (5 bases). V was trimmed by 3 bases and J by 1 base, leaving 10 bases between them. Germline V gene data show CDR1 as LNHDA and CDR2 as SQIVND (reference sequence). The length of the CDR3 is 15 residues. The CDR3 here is CASSMADTSNQPQHF. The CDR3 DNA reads TGTGCCAGTAGTATGGCGGACACCAGCAATCAGCCCCAGCATTTT.

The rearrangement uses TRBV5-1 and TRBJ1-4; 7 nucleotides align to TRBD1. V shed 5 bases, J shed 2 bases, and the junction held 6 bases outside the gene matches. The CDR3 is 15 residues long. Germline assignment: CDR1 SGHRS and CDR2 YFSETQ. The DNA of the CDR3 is TGCGCCAGCAGATCGACAGGGCGGACTAATGAAAAACTGTTTTTT. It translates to CASRSTGRTNEKLFF. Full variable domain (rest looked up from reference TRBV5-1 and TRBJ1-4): KAGVTQTPRYLIKTRGQQVTLSCSPISGHRSVSWYQQTPGQGLQFLFEYFSETQRNKGNFPGRFSGRQFSNSRSEMNVSTLELGDSALYLCASRSTGRTNEKLFFGSGTQLSVL.

The CDR3 region is CASSPSGNTEAFF. Written as DNA, the CDR3 is TGTGCCAGCTCACCAAGCGGGAACACTGAAGCTTTCTTT. The V and J genes are TRBV18 and TRBJ1-1, with D unresolved. There are 13 residues in the CDR3. CDR1 is KGHSH and CDR2 is LQKENI in the germline V gene. V was trimmed by 2 bases and J by 1 base, leaving 5 bases between them.

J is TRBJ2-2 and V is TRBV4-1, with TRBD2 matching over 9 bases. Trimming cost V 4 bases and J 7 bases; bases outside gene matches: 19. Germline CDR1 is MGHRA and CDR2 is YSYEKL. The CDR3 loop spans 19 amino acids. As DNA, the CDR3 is TGCGCCAGCAGCCCCTACTCCCTTTCGGGCGGGGGGGCCTTCGGGGAGCTGTTTTTT. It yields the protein CASSPYSLSGGGAFGELFF.

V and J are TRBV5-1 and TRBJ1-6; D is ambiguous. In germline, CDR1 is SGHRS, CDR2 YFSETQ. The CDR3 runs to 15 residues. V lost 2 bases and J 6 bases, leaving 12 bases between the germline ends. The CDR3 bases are TGCGCCAGCAGCTTCCGAGAGGGAGGTAATTCACCCCTCCACTTT. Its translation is CASSFREGGNSPLHF. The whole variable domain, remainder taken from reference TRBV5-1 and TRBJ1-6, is KAGVTQTPRYLIKTRGQQVTLSCSPISGHRSVSWYQQTPGQGLQFLFEYFSETQRNKGNFPGRFSGRQFSNSRSEMNVSTLELGDSALYLCASSFREGGNSPLHFGNGTRLTVT.

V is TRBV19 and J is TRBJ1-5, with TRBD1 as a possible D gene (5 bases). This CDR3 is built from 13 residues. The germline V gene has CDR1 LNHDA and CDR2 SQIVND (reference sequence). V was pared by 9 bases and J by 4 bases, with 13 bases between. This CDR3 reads CASLGGGNQPQHF. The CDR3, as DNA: TGTGCCAGCCTCGGGGGGGGTAATCAGCCCCAGCATTTT.

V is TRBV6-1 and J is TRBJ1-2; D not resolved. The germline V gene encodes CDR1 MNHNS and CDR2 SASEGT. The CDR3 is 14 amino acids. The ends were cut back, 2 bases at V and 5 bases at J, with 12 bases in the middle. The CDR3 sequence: CASSESPEGYGYTF. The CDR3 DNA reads TGTGCCAGCAGTGAAAGTCCCGAGGGTTATGGCTACACCTTC.

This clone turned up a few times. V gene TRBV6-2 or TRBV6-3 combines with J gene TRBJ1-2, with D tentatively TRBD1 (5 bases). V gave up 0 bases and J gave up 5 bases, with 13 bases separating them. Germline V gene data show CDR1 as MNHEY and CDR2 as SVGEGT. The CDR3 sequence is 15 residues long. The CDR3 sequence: CASSYSGRVGYGYTF. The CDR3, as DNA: TGTGCCAGCAGTTACTCCGGCAGGGTCGGTTATGGCTACACCTTC.

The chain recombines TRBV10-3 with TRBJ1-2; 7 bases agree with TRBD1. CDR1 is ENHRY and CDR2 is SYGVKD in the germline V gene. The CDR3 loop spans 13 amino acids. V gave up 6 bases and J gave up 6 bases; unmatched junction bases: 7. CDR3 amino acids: CAISRQGTDGYTF. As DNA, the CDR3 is TGTGCCATCAGCCGACAGGGAACCGATGGCTACACCTTC.

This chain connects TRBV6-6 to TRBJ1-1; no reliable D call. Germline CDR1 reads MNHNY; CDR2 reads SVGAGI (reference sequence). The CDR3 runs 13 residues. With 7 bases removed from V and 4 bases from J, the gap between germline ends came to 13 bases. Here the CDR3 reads CASTIGGSTEAFF. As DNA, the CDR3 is TGTGCCAGCACTATCGGAGGGAGCACTGAAGCTTTCTTT.

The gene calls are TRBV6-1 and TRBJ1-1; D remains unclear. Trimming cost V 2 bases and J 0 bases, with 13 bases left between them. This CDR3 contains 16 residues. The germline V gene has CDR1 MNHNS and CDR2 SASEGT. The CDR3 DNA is TGTGCCAGCAGTGAAAAGCTTACACAGATGAACACTGAAGCTTTCTTT. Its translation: CASSEKLTQMNTEAFF.

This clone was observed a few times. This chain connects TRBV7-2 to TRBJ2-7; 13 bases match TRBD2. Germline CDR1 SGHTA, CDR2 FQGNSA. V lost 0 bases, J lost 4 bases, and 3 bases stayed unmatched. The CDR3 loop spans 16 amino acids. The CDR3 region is CASSLAGLAGIYEQYF. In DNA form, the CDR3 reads TGTGCCAGCAGCTTAGCGGGACTAGCGGGGATTTACGAGCAGTACTTC.